The rows below give T cell receptor beta chains drawn from one sample of a study of blood T cell repertoires in COVID-19. The repertoire was sequenced with immunoSEQ multiplex PCR; TCRdb's copy has only in-frame clones and lacks some. The data hold 200,000 to 250,000 clones, with around 83% observed a single time. The specimen sequenced was peripheral blood. These receptors all stem from a woman aged 50 to 60 with COVID-19, enrolled during active disease. The conserved cysteine and the conserved F or W are not part of the CDR3 here. Fields, in order: V gene, J gene, D gene, CDR3 protein. D genes are given only for firm matches.

TRBV11-3	TRBJ2-3	TRBD2	ASSFALAGAGTDTQY
TRBV11-3	TRBJ2-7	-	ASSQGPGSSYEQY
TRBV13	TRBJ2-5	-	ASSTRQVQETQY
TRBV5-1	TRBJ1-5	-	ASSPEGPSGQPQH
TRBV9	TRBJ1-1	-	ASSVDPTSGVNTEAF
TRBV7-2	TRBJ1-2	TRBD1	ASSSGQGAGMGYT
TRBV4-3	TRBJ1-1	TRBD1	ASSQMLTGGYEAF
TRBV6-2/TRBV6-3	TRBJ1-1	-	ASSYYFRIITEIPNTEAF
TRBV24-1	TRBJ2-5	TRBD2	ATSDPLAGSQETQY
TRBV10-3	TRBJ2-2	TRBD1	AISANRDRGANTGELF
TRBV30	TRBJ1-1	TRBD1	AWSVQGPWGVHTEAF
TRBV7-2	TRBJ2-3	TRBD2	ASSSDPRLARKDTQY
TRBV28	TRBJ1-1	-	ASSLHTWGAEAF
TRBV4-2	TRBJ2-1	TRBD2	ASSQVGGSSYNEQF
TRBV24-1	TRBJ1-5	-	ATSDPGTSNQPQH
TRBV25-1	TRBJ1-2	TRBD1	ASSEQKLDRTYGYT
TRBV18	TRBJ1-4	-	ASSRSLGANEKLF
TRBV19	TRBJ1-5	TRBD1	ASQIDRDFRQPQH
TRBV7-9	TRBJ1-5	-	ASSPAGGNQPQH
TRBV27	TRBJ1-1	TRBD1	ASRYQGGNTEAF